The source of this TCR beta chain is a study of blood T cells in healthy people across ages. Extraction yielded at least 5 micrograms of total RNA per sample. Study-level findings and limits: Naive T cell percentage and TCR beta diversity correlated strongly.

Using a J-beta primer mix together with a sample-barcoded 5' primer, a second PCR was run for roughly 6 to 12 cycles. Per-sample output comprised a minimum of 2.5 million paired-end reads containing CDR3. From the 5' RACE reads, TCRdb called clonotypes with MiXCR, one entry per CDR3 protein. Of hundreds of thousands of distinct CDR3 sequences listed, about 32% are singletons. This clonotype was seen ten or more times. Antigen: not known. The clonotype comes from a woman aged 80 or over in good health. The sample consisted of blood.

CDR3 DNA sequence: TGTGCCAGCAGCTTGCAGTCGTCGAGGGCTCAAGAGACCCAGTACTTC. Translated: CASSLQSSRAQETQYF. The V gene is TRBV5-6, the J gene TRBJ2-5; TRBD2 might be the D (5 bases). Trimming left V 1 base short and J 2 bases short, with 15 bases between. CDR1 is SGHDT and CDR2 is YYEEEE in the germline V gene. The CDR3 sequence is 16 residues long.